The T cell receptor beta chain under discussion was sequenced for a study of blood T cell repertoires in COVID-19. About the study: Samples came from the United States, Italy and Spain, spanning acute and convalescent COVID-19. In each case, the material was cDNA or gDNA derived from T cells, B-cell-depleted T cells, or PBMCs.

Per the original data handling: Amplification of reference gene primers was used by the study to estimate nucleated cell counts. This table comes from immunoSEQ multiplex PCR, and its TCRdb copy is limited to in-frame clones, with some not included. D and trimming come from the DNA, and the V and J calls and clone size come from that table. The table shows approximately 230,000 clones, with roughly 82% occurring only once. The CDR3 covers 14 residues. Germline V gives CDR1 SNHLY, CDR2 FYNNEI. The junction had 4 bases not matched to a gene; V was cut back by 8 bases and J by 5 bases. The chain has TRBV2 and TRBJ2-2; TRBD1 matches at 11 bases. The clonotype comes from a woman aged 80 or over with active or convalescent COVID-19. Material: peripheral blood. The CDR3 sequence is CASGQGAQTGELFF. The DNA of the CDR3 is TGTGCCAGCGGACAGGGGGCGCAGACCGGGGAGCTGTTTTTT. The variable domain in full, with the rest retrieved from reference TRBV2 and TRBJ2-2, is EPEVTQTPSHQVTQMGQEVILRCVPISNHLYFYWYRQILGQKVEFLVSFYNNEISEKSEIFDDQFSVERPDGSNFTLKIRSTKLEDSAMYFCASGQGAQTGELFFGEGSRLTVL.